This T cell receptor (beta chain) was recovered during a study of OX40 agonist ivuxolimab in advanced cancers. As for the study in general: Every 2 weeks, patients received ivuxolimab intravenously, dosed at 0.01 to 10 mg/kg. Hepatocellular carcinoma, melanoma, renal cell or head and neck cancer occurred in dose-escalation patients.

The CDR3 has 12 amino acids. CDR1 SEHNR and CDR2 FQNEAQ come from the germline V gene (reference sequence). Trimming removed 4 bases at V and 5 bases at J, with 9 bases between. Clones were sequenced by immunoSEQ multiplex PCR, and TCRdb holds only the in-frame ones, with some missing. The table records some 72,000 clones, under 95% of them present only once. The chain is built from TRBV7-9 and TRBJ2-7; TRBD1 might be the D (5 bases). This TCR derives from an adult with an advanced solid tumor such as melanoma, head and neck, liver or kidney cancer. Material: CD4+ or CD8+ T cells sorted from blood, obtained in a trial of the OX40 agonist ivuxolimab. The DNA of the CDR3 is TGTGCCAGCAGCTGGGGCGAGGACGAGCAGTACTTC. Protein product: CASSWGEDEQYF.